This T cell receptor (beta chain) was captured in a study of T cell repertoires in cytomegalovirus infection. Overall study context: Both recently identified HLA-C-restricted and well-studied HLA-B-restricted CMV epitopes were used in the study. Public TCR beta signature analysis indicated the presence of both CMV infection and matching HLA type. Notes on the study in general: There were carriers of CMV plus the relevant HLA, and cumulative public TCR beta family frequency identified them. Clonotypes of TCR beta that were HLA-C-restricted and CMV-specific dominated the ex vivo response.

Remarks on this clonotype: Antigen specificity is unknown.

TCRdb re-analysed the reads in MiXCR, keeping a single row per CDR3 protein. This repertoire shows hundreds of thousands of distinct CDR3 sequences, about 27% found once; its top ten account for 15% to 25%. CDR3 length: 15 amino acids. CDR1 is ENHRY, CDR2 SYGVKD, per germline. V lost 5 bases and J lost 4, with 18 bases in between. The V and J genes are TRBV10-3 and TRBJ2-7, with D tentatively TRBD1 or TRBD2 (5 bases each). The sequenced sample was cultured PBMCs, obtained from culture after CMV antigen stimulation. The sequence was obtained from a human donor in good health (CMV status not recorded). Some clones in this sample may be carry-over from other donors' samples. This CDR3 reads CAISSPSGTRYEQYF. CDR3 sequence (DNA): TGTGCCATCAGTTCGCCCTCCGGGACGCGTTACGAGCAGTACTTC.